These T cell receptor beta chains were read from a single sample in a study of cytomegalovirus exposure and HLA in healthy donors. TCRdb keeps only in-frame clones here, not all; method: immunoSEQ multiplex PCR. The sample shows roughly 300,000 clones, about nine tenths of them seen only once. Sequenced: PBMCs. These receptors all come from a man aged 35 to 55 in good health and CMV-seropositive. CDR3s include the opening cysteine and the closing phenylalanine or tryptophan. The order of the fields is clone size, V gene, D gene, J gene, CDR3 DNA, CDR3 protein. The D gene is left open where the match is weak. Clone size appears in some rows only: once, few, many, or a class for an expanded clone.

clone_size: -; v_call: TRBV7-8; d_call: -; j_call: TRBJ1-1; cdr3_nt: TGTGCCAGCAGCTTACGACAGGCCATGAACACTGAAGCTTTCTTT; cdr3_aa: CASSLRQAMNTEAFF
clone_size: -; v_call: TRBV5-4; d_call: -; j_call: TRBJ1-1; cdr3_nt: TGTGCCAGCAGCTCGGGGGGGGAGGGTGAAGCTTTCTTT; cdr3_aa: CASSSGGEGEAFF
clone_size: -; v_call: TRBV27; d_call: TRBD2; j_call: TRBJ2-5; cdr3_nt: TGTGCCAGTTCTCCGGGCGGGAGGCAAGAGACCCAGTACTTC; cdr3_aa: CASSPGGRQETQYF
clone_size: -; v_call: TRBV7-2; d_call: TRBD1; j_call: TRBJ2-5; cdr3_nt: TGTGCCAGCAGCACGCAGGACAGGCAAGAGACCCAGTACTTC; cdr3_aa: CASSTQDRQETQYF
clone_size: many; v_call: TRBV6-1; d_call: TRBD1; j_call: TRBJ2-7; cdr3_nt: TGTGCCAGCAGCGCAGGGGGCTTATACGAGCAGTACTTC; cdr3_aa: CASSAGGLYEQYF
clone_size: -; v_call: TRBV27; d_call: -; j_call: TRBJ2-7; cdr3_nt: TGTGCCAGCAGTCCATCCACGACGTCTGACTACGAGCAGTACTTC; cdr3_aa: CASSPSTTSDYEQYF
clone_size: -; v_call: TRBV4-1; d_call: -; j_call: TRBJ2-2; cdr3_nt: TGCGCCAGCAGCCAAGATAAAGGACAGAGATTAAACACCGGGGAGCTGTTTTTT; cdr3_aa: CASSQDKGQRLNTGELFF
clone_size: -; v_call: TRBV2; d_call: -; j_call: TRBJ2-7; cdr3_nt: TGTGCCAGCACCGGACAGACAAGCTCCTACGAGCAGTACTTC; cdr3_aa: CASTGQTSSYEQYF
clone_size: few; v_call: TRBV7-6; d_call: -; j_call: TRBJ2-1; cdr3_nt: TGTGCCAGCAGCTTAGTAGGGGACACTGGGAATGAGCAGTTCTTC; cdr3_aa: CASSLVGDTGNEQFF
clone_size: -; v_call: TRBV5-1; d_call: -; j_call: TRBJ1-1; cdr3_nt: TGCGCCAGCAGCTCGGGGACTATCCTTGAAGCTTTCTTT; cdr3_aa: CASSSGTILEAFF
clone_size: once; v_call: TRBV2; d_call: TRBD2; j_call: TRBJ2-7; cdr3_nt: TGTGCCAGCAGCGAATTCCGGACTAGCGGGATCTACGAGCAGTACTTC; cdr3_aa: CASSEFRTSGIYEQYF
clone_size: -; v_call: TRBV7-9; d_call: TRBD1; j_call: TRBJ2-7; cdr3_nt: TGTTCCAGCAGCACCGAGGACAGGTTCCCCTCCTACGAGCAGTACTTC; cdr3_aa: CSSSTEDRFPSYEQYF
clone_size: -; v_call: TRBV21-1; d_call: -; j_call: TRBJ2-1; cdr3_nt: TGTGCCAGCTCTCCGGGACAGGGGGTTTTCTTC; cdr3_aa: CASSPGQGVFF